This TCR beta chain was sequenced in a study of early T cells in non-severe SARS-CoV-2 infection. For the study at large: Sequencing targeted bulk RNA from unsorted whole blood, leaving chains unpaired. Study-wide findings and caveats: CD4 and private specificities were missed by VDJdb matching, which favored anti-spike CD8 responses.

The TCR library protocol attached unique molecular identifiers to the individual cDNA molecules. Each CDR3 protein gets one entry after TCRdb re-called the 5' RACE reads with MiXCR. Here the sample spans approximately 47,000 distinct CDR3 sequences, approximately 5.7% being singletons. In its sample, this clonotype was seen many times. Antigen: not known. The length of the CDR3 is 15 residues. V dropped 4 bases and J dropped 0 bases, with 12 bases sitting between them. Germline V CDR1 and CDR2: SGHNT, YYREEE (reference sequence). The specimen comprised whole blood, sampled at baseline. The V and J genes are TRBV5-4 and TRBJ2-3, with D hard to call. The clonotype was recovered from an adult who was a healthcare worker with PCR-confirmed SARS-CoV-2 infection or an uninfected control (not recorded which). CDR3 bases: TGTGCCAGCAGCAAGGAACAAGTTAGCACAGATACGCAGTATTTT. As protein: CASSKEQVSTDTQYF.